These 13 T cell receptor beta chains were sequenced from one sample in a study of control samples from healthy donors and cancer patients. TCRdb's copy holds only in-frame clones and misses some; the assay was immunoSEQ multiplex PCR. The data hold about 140,000 clones, with about 89% observed a single time. The source material was blood. Receptors originate from a man between 18 and 35 years old in good health.

This sequence joins TRBV28 and TRBJ1-3, with D possibly matching TRBD1 (5 bases). Germline-derived CDR1 and CDR2 are MDHEN and SYDVKM. The CDR3 is 15 amino acids. V was shortened by 2 bases and J by 0 bases, with 8 bases between the two germline ends. The CDR3 DNA reads TGTGCCAGCAGTTTACTTCAGGGCTCTGGAAACACCATATATTTT. Its protein is CASSLLQGSGNTIYF.

This chain links TRBV4-3 with TRBJ2-7; either TRBD1 or TRBD2 may supply D (6 bases each). V lost 0 bases and J 7 bases, leaving 16 bases between the germline ends. The CDR3 loop spans 15 amino acids. Germline lookup yields CDR1 LGHNA and CDR2 YSLEER. The CDR3 region is CASSQDSGAGWEQYF. The DNA for the CDR3 is TGCGCCAGCAGCCAAGATTCGGGGGCAGGTTGGGAGCAGTACTTC.

The V and J genes are TRBV28 and TRBJ1-4, with D perhaps matching TRBD1 (5 bases). The ends were cut back, 3 bases at V and 3 bases at J, with 14 bases in the middle. The CDR3 is made up of 16 amino acids. Germline V gene lookup returns CDR1 MDHEN and CDR2 SYDVKM. CDR3 amino acids: CASSFGTPSANEKLFF. CDR3 nucleotide sequence: TGTGCCAGCAGTTTCGGGACCCCTTCGGCTAATGAAAAACTGTTTTTT.

The chain is built from TRBV15 and TRBJ2-7; a weak D match, TRBD2 (5 bases). The CDR3 totals 15 residues. V was shortened by 1 base and J by 3 bases, with 13 bases between the two germline ends. Per the germline V gene, CDR1 is LNHNV and CDR2 is YYDKDF (reference sequence). In DNA form, the CDR3 reads TGTGCCACCAGCAGAGGATTTGAGGGTTTCTACGAGCAGTACTTC. Translated: CATSRGFEGFYEQYF.

The chain uses TRBV14 and TRBJ1-2; perhaps TRBD1 as D (5 bases). The CDR3 is 12 residues long. Germline CDR1 reads SGHDN; CDR2 reads FVKESK. The ends were cut back, 1 base at V and 6 bases at J, with 6 bases in the middle. The chain's CDR3 is CASSQVGDGYTF. The CDR3 region has the DNA TGTGCCAGCAGCCAAGTGGGGGATGGCTACACCTTC.

This CDR3 reads CASRSSQGSGNSPLHF. The CDR3 region has the DNA TGTGCCAGCAGGTCGAGCCAGGGTTCTGGAAATTCACCCCTCCACTTT. The V and J genes are TRBV6-6 and TRBJ1-6; D perhaps matches TRBD1 (5 bases). V was pared by 6 bases and J by 7 bases, with 19 bases between. The CDR3 spans 16 residues. Germline values: CDR1 MNHNY, CDR2 SVGAGI (reference sequence).

The chain combines TRBV2 with TRBJ1-5; possible D gene TRBD1, 5 bases. This CDR3 contains 13 residues. Trimming cost V 4 bases and J 6 bases, with 10 bases left between them. Germline V lookup: CDR1 SNHLY, CDR2 FYNNEI. The CDR3 nucleotides read TGTGCCAGCAGTGGGGGCTACGGTCAGCCCCAGCATTTT. Translating gives CASSGGYGQPQHF.

V usage is TRBV30 and J usage is TRBJ1-1; no reliable D call. Trimming left V 5 bases short and J 0 bases short, with 13 bases between. This CDR3 region has 14 residues. Germline CDR1 reads GTSNPN; CDR2 reads SVGIG (reference sequence). CDR3 nucleotides: TGTGCCTGGGCCTATTTAACAGTGAACACTGAAGCTTTCTTT. It is translated as CAWAYLTVNTEAFF.

The V gene is TRBV4-1, the J gene TRBJ2-7; 8 nucleotides match TRBD2. Germline V gene data show CDR1 as MGHRA and CDR2 as YSYEKL. Trimming at V came to 0 bases and at J to 3 bases, leaving 4 bases not matched to a gene. The CDR3 is 15 amino acids. CDR3 in DNA: TGCGCCAGCAGCCAAGAGAGCGGGGGCGGCTACGAGCAGTACTTC. It codes for CASSQESGGGYEQYF.

The rearrangement links TRBV6-2 or TRBV6-3 to TRBJ2-7; D remains unclear. Germline values: CDR1 MNHEY, CDR2 SVGEGT. V was shortened by 2 bases and J by 12 bases, with 11 bases between the two germline ends. The CDR3 runs 11 residues. CDR3: CASSYGRAPYF. CDR3 nucleotides: TGTGCCAGCAGTTACGGCCGGGCACCGTACTTC.

The chain links TRBV9 to TRBJ2-3, with 11 positions matching TRBD2. The V gene's germline CDR1 is SGDLS and CDR2 YYNGEE. The CDR3 contains 16 residues. After removal of 4 bases from V and 1 base from J, the junction contained 5 bases not matched to a gene. The DNA of the CDR3 is TGTGCCAGCAGCCGTGATAGCGGGGGGGGCACAGATACGCAGTATTTT. The encoded protein is CASSRDSGGGTDTQYF.

The chain has TRBV28 and TRBJ2-1; 15 nucleotides align to TRBD2. The CDR3 runs 24 residues. CDR1 MDHEN and CDR2 SYDVKM come from the germline V gene. V shed 7 bases, J shed 0 bases, and the junction held 25 bases outside the gene matches. CDR3 bases: TGTGCCAGCACCTCTTGGAACCCAATGACTTCCGGGACTAGCGGGGGGAGCTCCTACAATGAGCAGTTCTTC. This sequence encodes CASTSWNPMTSGTSGGSSYNEQFF.

This clone was observed once. V usage is TRBV7-8 and J usage is TRBJ1-3, with D unclear. Germline CDR1 and CDR2: SGHVS and FQNEAQ. CDR3 length equals 16 residues. V dropped 0 bases and J dropped 0 bases, with 9 bases sitting between them. The CDR3 bases are TGTGCCAGCAGCTTAGCCGGCGGATACTCTGGAAACACCATATATTTT. Its translation: CASSLAGGYSGNTIYF.